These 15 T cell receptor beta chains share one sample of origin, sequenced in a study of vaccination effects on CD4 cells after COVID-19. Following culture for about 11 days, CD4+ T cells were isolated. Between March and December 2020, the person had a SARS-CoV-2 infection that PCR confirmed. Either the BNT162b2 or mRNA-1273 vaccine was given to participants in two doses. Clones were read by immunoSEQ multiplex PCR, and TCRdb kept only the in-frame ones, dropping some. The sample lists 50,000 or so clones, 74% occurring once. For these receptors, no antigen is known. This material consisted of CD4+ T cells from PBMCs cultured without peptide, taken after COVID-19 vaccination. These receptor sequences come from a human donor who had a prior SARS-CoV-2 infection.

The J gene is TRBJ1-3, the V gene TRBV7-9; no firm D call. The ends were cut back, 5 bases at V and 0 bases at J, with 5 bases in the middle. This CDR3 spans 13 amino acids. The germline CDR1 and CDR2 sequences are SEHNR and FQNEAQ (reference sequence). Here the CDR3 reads CASSRDSGNTIYF. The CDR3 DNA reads TGTGCCAGCAGCCGGGACTCTGGAAACACCATATATTTT. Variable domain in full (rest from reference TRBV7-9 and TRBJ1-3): DTGVSQNPRHKITKRGQNVTFRCDPISEHNRLYWYRQTLGQGPEFLTYFQNEAQLEKSRLLSDRFSAERPKGSFSTLEIQRTEQGDSAMYLCASSRDSGNTIYFGEGSWLTVV.

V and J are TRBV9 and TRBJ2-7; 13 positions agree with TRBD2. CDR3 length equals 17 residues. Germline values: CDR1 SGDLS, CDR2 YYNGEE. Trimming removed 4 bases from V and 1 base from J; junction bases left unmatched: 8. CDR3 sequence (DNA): TGTGCCAGCAGCCCACGGACTAGCGGGAGCCGGTCCTACGAGCAGTACTTC. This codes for CASSPRTSGSRSYEQYF. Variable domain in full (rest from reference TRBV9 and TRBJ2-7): DSGVTQTPKHLITATGQRVTLRCSPRSGDLSVYWYQQSLDQGLQFLIQYYNGEERAKGNILERFSAQQFPDLHSELNLSSLELGDSALYFCASSPRTSGSRSYEQYFGPGTRLTVT.

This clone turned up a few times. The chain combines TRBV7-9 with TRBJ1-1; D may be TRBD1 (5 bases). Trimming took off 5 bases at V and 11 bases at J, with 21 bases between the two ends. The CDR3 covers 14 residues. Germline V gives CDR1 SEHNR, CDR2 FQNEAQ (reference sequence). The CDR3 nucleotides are TGTGCCAGCAGCGTAGTCTCGGGACGGGGGGACGCTTTCTTT. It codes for CASSVVSGRGDAFF.

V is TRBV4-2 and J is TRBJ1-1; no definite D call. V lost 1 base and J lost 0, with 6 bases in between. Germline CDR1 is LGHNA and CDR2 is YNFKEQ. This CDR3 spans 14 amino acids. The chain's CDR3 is CASSQGGLNTEAFF. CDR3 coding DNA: TGTGCCAGCAGCCAAGGAGGCCTGAACACTGAAGCTTTCTTT.

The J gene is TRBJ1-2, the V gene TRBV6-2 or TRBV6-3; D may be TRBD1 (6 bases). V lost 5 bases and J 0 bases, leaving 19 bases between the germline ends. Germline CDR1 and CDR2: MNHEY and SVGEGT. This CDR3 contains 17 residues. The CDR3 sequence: CASSQRTVKETNYGYTF. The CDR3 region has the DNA TGTGCCAGCAGTCAAAGGACAGTTAAAGAAACTAACTATGGCTACACCTTC.

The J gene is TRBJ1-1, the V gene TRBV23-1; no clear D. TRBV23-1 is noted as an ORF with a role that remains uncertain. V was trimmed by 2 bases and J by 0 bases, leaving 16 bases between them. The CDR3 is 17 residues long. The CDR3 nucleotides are TGCGCCAGCAGTCAACCGGACGGACCAAGTGTGAACACTGAAGCTTTCTTT. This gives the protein CASSQPDGPSVNTEAFF.

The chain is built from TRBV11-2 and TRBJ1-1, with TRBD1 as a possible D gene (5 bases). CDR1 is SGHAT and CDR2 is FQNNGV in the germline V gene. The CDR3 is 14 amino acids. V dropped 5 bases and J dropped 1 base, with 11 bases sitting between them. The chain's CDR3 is CASSLQVSNTEAFF. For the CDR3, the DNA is TGTGCCAGCAGCCTACAGGTCTCGAACACTGAAGCTTTCTTT.

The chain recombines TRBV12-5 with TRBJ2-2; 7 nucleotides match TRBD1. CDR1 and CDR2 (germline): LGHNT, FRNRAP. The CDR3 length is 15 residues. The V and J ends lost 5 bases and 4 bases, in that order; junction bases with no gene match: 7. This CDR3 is CASGTTGVRTGELFF. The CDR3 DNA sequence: TGTGCTAGTGGTACCACAGGGGTGCGCACCGGGGAGCTGTTTTTT.

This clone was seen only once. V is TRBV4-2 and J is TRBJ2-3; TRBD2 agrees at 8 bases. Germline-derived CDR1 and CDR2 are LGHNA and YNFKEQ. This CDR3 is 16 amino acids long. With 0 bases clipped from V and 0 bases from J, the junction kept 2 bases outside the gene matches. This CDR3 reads CASSQEPSGSTDTQYF. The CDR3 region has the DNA TGTGCCAGCAGCCAAGAGCCTAGCGGGAGCACAGATACGCAGTATTTT.

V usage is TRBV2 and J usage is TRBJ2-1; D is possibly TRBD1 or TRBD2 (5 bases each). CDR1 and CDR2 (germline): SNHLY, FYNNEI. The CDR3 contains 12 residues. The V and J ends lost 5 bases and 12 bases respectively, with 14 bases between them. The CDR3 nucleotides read TGTGCCAGCAGTCAATTCCGGGACCTGCAGTTCTTC. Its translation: CASSQFRDLQFF.

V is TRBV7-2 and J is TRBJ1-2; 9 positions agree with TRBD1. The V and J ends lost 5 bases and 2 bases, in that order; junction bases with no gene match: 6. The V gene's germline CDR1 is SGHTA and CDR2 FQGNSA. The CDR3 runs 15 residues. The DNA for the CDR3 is TGTGCCAGCAGCATCGGACAGGGGAGGAACTATGGCTACACCTTC. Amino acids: CASSIGQGRNYGYTF.

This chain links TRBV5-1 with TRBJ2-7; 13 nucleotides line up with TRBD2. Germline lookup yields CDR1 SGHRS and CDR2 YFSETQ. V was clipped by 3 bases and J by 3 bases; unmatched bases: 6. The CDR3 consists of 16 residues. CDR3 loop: CASSSSLAGGYYEQYF. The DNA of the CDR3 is TGCGCCAGCAGCTCTTCACTAGCGGGAGGGTACTACGAGCAGTACTTC.

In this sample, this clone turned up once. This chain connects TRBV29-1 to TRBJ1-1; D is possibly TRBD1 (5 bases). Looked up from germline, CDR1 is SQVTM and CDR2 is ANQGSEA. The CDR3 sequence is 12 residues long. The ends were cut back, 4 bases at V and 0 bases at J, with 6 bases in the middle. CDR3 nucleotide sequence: TGCAGCGTTGGGGGGATGAACACTGAAGCTTTCTTT. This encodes CSVGGMNTEAFF. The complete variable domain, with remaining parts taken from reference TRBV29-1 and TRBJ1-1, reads SAVISQKPSRDICQRGTSLTIQCQVDSQVTMMFWYRQQPGQSLTLIATANQGSEATYESGFVIDKFPISRPNLTFSTLTVSNMSPEDSSIYLCSVGGMNTEAFFGQGTRLTVV.

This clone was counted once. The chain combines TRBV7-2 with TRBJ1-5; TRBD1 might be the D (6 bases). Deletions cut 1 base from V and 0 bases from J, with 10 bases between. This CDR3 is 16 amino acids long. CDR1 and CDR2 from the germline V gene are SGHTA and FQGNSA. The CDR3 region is CASSLVTGISNQPQHF. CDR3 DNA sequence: TGTGCCAGCAGCTTAGTAACAGGGATTAGCAATCAGCCCCAGCATTTT.

CDR3 coding DNA: TGTGCCAGCTCACTCAACAGGGAGGTAGCCTACAATGAGCAGTTCTTC. Encoded protein: CASSLNREVAYNEQFF. The V call is TRBV18, the J call TRBJ2-1; D assignment may be TRBD1 or TRBD2 (6 bases each). Germline V lookup: CDR1 KGHSH, CDR2 LQKENI. V lost 4 bases to trimming and J lost 2 bases, with 15 bases between them. The CDR3 runs to 16 residues.